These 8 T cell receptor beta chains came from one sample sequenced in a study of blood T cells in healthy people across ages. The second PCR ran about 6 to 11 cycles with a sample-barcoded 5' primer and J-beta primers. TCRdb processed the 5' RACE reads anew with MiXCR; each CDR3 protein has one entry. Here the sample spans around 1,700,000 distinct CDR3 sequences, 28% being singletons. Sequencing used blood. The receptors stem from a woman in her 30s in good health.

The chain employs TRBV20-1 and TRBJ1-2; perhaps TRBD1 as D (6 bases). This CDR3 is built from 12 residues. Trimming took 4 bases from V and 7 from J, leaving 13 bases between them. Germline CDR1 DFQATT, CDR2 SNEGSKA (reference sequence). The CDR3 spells CSATSGARGYTF. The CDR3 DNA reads TGCAGTGCTACCTCAGGGGCACGTGGCTACACCTTC.

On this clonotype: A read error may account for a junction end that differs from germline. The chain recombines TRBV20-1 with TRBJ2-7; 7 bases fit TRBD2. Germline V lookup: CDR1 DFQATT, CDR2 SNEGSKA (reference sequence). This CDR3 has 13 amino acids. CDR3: CSARAGSDYEQYF. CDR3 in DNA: TGCAGTGCCAGAGCGGGGTCCGACTACGAGCAGTACTTC.

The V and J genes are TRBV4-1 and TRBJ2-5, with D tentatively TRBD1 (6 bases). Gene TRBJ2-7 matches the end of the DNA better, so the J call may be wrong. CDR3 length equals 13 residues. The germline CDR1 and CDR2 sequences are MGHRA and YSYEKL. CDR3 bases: TGCGCCAGCAGCGTAATAGGGGGCTACGAGCAGTACTTC. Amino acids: CASSVIGGYEQYF.

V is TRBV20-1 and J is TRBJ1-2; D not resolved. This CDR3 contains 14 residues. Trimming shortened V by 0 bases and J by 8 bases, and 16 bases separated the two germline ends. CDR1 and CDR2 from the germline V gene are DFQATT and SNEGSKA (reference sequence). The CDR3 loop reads CSARERFKEPGYTF. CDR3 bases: TGCAGTGCTAGAGAGAGGTTTAAGGAGCCGGGCTACACCTTC.

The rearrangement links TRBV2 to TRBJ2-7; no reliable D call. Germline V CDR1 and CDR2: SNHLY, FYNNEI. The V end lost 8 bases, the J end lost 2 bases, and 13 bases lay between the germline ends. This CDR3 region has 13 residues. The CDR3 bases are TGTGCCAGCGGACCGGGCGGCCCCTACGAGCAGTACTTC. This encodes CASGPGGPYEQYF. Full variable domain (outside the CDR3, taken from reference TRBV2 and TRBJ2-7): EPEVTQTPSHQVTQMGQEVILRCVPISNHLYFYWYRQILGQKVEFLVSFYNNEISEKSEIFDDQFSVERPDGSNFTLKIRSTKLEDSAMYFCASGPGGPYEQYFGPGTRLTVT.

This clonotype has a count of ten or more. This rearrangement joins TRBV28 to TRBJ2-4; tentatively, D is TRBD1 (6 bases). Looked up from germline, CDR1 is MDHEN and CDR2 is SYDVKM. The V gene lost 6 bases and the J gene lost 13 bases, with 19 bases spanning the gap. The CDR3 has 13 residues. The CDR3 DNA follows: TGTGCCAGCAGGAAAGGGGGTACGGTAGAGCAGTACTTC. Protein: CASRKGGTVEQYF.

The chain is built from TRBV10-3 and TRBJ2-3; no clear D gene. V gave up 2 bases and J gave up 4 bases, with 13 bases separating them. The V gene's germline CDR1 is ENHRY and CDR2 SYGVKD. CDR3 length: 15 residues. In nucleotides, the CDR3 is TGTGCCATCAGTGAGCCCAGCTTCGTCGCAGATACGCAGTATTTT. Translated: CAISEPSFVADTQYF.

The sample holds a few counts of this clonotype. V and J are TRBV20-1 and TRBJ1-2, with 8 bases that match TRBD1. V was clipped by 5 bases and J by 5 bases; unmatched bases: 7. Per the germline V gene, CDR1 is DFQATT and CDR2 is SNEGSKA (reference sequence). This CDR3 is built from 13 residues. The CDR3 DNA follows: TGCAGTGCTCCCGGACAGGGTCGGTATGGCTACACCTTC. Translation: CSAPGQGRYGYTF.